This TCR beta chain is drawn from a study of T cells and Merkel cell carcinoma outcomes. Study observations and caveats: Repertoire plus T-cell density reportedly predicted Merkel cell carcinoma outcomes.

Trimming left V 6 bases short and J 3 bases short, with 5 bases between. CDR3 size: 11 residues. Germline V lookup: CDR1 MNHNS, CDR2 SASEGT. In regard to this clone: Its cognate antigen is unknown.

Method: immunoSEQ multiplex PCR; TCRdb's copy keeps in-frame clones and lacks some. The table shows roughly 16,000 clones, with 81% occurring only once. Source material: tumor tissue from Merkel cell carcinoma. The TCR was taken from a human donor with Merkel cell carcinoma. The genes are TRBV6-1 and TRBJ1-1, with D hard to call. CDR3 DNA: TGTGCCAGCAGATTGGACACTGAAGCTTTCTTT. This codes for CASRLDTEAFF.